This T cell receptor (beta chain) was retrieved from a study of T-cell memory formation after mild COVID-19. Study details: Largely, TCR clusters stayed within a single donor. Study-wide results and caveats: In second-wave clones peaking day 37, SARS-CoV-2 specificity remained unconfirmed.

The table lists this clonotype with a few counts. Its antigen is still unknown. 5'RACE, which relied on constant-segment primers, yielded TCR alpha and TCR beta cDNA libraries carrying sample barcodes and UMIs. TCRdb called the 5' RACE reads again in MiXCR, with one record for every CDR3 protein. Of 250,000 to 300,000 distinct CDR3 sequences in the sample, about a sixth were seen once. The CDR3 has 14 amino acids. V lost 6 bases, J lost 0 bases, and 7 bases stayed unmatched. Germline lookup yields CDR1 DFQATT and CDR2 SNEGSKA (reference sequence). The chain uses TRBV20-1 and TRBJ1-2; TRBD1 matches 7 bases. Sequenced input: PBMCs or a T cell subset sorted from them (not recorded which). This clonotype originated in a man between 18 and 29 years old who had mild COVID-19 (a few samples of this study predate the infection). Cell type and time point are not known. This CDR3 reads CSAAGTAANYGYTF. The CDR3 nucleotides are TGCAGTGCGGCCGGGACAGCCGCTAACTATGGCTACACCTTC.